The clone carrying this TCR beta chain was counted ten times or more. Antigen specificity is unknown. These data come from a study of neurological immune-mediated disorders. General study findings and limits: None of the CDR3 amino acid sequences of expanded clones were shared across subjects, and this suggested private repertoires in all groups. While HTLV-1-associated myelopathy showed the greatest TCR clonal expansion, multiple sclerosis showed the least, falling below healthy controls.

Time point meaning: longitudinal time-point 1 (baseline). From 2 million PBMCs stored at -80 C, the unsorted libraries were generated. The germline V gene has CDR1 DFQATT and CDR2 SNEGSKA (reference sequence). V dropped 0 bases and J dropped 15 bases, with 12 bases sitting between them. This CDR3 contains 11 residues. The cDNA was generated by 5'RACE with 10-nucleotide random UMIs. Each CDR3 protein is one row after TCRdb ran MiXCR on the 5' RACE reads. The data show about 71,000 distinct CDR3 sequences, roughly 13% seen once. The TCR originated in a female donor with HTLV-1-associated myelopathy (HAM/TSP). The chain employs TRBV20-1 and TRBJ2-1; D is unresolved. The specimen was PBMCs. The CDR3 spells CSAREGKGLFF. In nucleotides, the CDR3 is TGCAGTGCTAGAGAAGGGAAGGGCCTGTTCTTC.